The 31 T cell receptor beta chains below were found in one sample sequenced in a study of T cells in Graves' hyperthyroidism and ophthalmopathy. From RNA transcripts, TCR beta CDR3 regions were amplified. RT-PCR in the first round (using the HTBI primer set) targeted the TCR CDR3. One entry per CDR3 protein results from TCRdb running MiXCR on the multiplex PCR reads. Of fewer than 500,000 distinct CDR3 sequences detected, roughly 13% appear once; the ten largest clones hold 20%. Sample: blood. The receptors derive from a man younger than 40 with Graves' hyperthyroidism that later progressed to Graves' ophthalmopathy.

The sample holds many counts of this clonotype. The J gene is TRBJ2-7, the V gene TRBV2; D remains ambiguous. Trimming took 6 bases from V and 7 from J, leaving 22 bases between them. CDR3 length: 15 amino acids. Germline V lookup: CDR1 SNHLY, CDR2 FYNNEI. CDR3 sequence reads: CASRADRGVNDEQYF. Here the CDR3 DNA reads TGTGCCAGCAGGGCGGACCGTGGGGTGAACGATGAGCAGTACTTC.

Many counts were recorded for this clonotype. This rearrangement joins TRBV3-1 to TRBJ2-7; either TRBD1 or TRBD2 may supply D (5 bases each). The germline CDR1 and CDR2 sequences are LGHDT and YNNKEL (reference sequence). V lost 1 base to trimming and J lost 8 bases, with 9 bases between them. The CDR3 runs to 12 residues. CDR3 region: CASSQGDVKQYF. The CDR3 region has the DNA TGTGCCAGCAGCCAAGGGGACGTGAAGCAGTACTTC.

This clonotype appeared a few times. The V gene is TRBV20-1, the J gene TRBJ2-2; possible D gene TRBD1, 5 bases. CDR3 length: 17 amino acids. From germline, CDR1 is DFQATT and CDR2 SNEGSKA (reference sequence). V was shortened by 0 bases and J by 4 bases, with 18 bases between the two germline ends. DNA for the CDR3: TGCAGTGCTAGAGATTTGGGCCGGGTTACAGGCACCGGGGAGCTGTTTTTT. It is translated as CSARDLGRVTGTGELFF.

In this sample, this clonotype turned up many times. The V and J genes are TRBV11-2 and TRBJ2-7; tentatively, D is TRBD1 or TRBD2 (5 bases each). CDR3 length equals 16 residues. CDR1 and CDR2 (germline): SGHAT, FQNNGV. V lost 1 base, J lost 3 bases, and 16 bases lay in between. The CDR3 nucleotides read TGTGCCAGCAGCTTAGTGGCCGCAGGGACCTTCTACGAGCAGTACTTC. Its protein product is CASSLVAAGTFYEQYF.

This clonotype was seen many times. The chain uses TRBV11-2 and TRBJ2-1, with D tentatively TRBD2 (5 bases). The CDR3 extends over 17 amino acids. Trimming stripped 4 bases from V and 5 bases from J, with 21 bases between. Germline CDR1 is SGHAT and CDR2 is FQNNGV. The CDR3 coding sequence is TGTGCCAGCAGCTCACTCAGGAAAGGTCTAGCCCACAATGAGCAGTTCTTC. As protein: CASSSLRKGLAHNEQFF.

The CDR3 region has the DNA TGTGCCAGCAGTGAAGCTGGACTAGCGGGGTACAATGAGCAGTTCTTC. Protein sequence: CASSEAGLAGYNEQFF. The chain has TRBV6-1 and TRBJ2-1, with 12 nucleotides matching TRBD2. With V trimmed by 0 bases and J by 4 bases, 1 base remained unmatched. CDR1 is MNHNS, CDR2 SASEGT, per germline. The CDR3 covers 16 residues.

The CDR3 is CASSRQGVSQPQHF. The CDR3 bases are TGTGCCAGCAGCCGACAGGGGGTCAGTCAGCCCCAGCATTTT. The rearrangement uses TRBV7-9 and TRBJ1-5; 9 bases align to TRBD1. The CDR3 has 14 residues. J was trimmed by 6 bases and V by 5 bases; bases with no gene match: 5. In germline, CDR1 is SEHNR, CDR2 FQNEAQ (reference sequence).

Worth noting for this clonotype: A much larger clone lies one base from this, so it may be a read error. The rearrangement joins TRBV18 to TRBJ2-1; TRBD1 agrees at 7 bases. Unmatched junction bases numbered 5, after V lost 5 bases and J lost 10 bases. The CDR3 contains 12 residues. CDR1 and CDR2 (germline): KGHSH, LQKENI. The CDR3 region is CASSSGTDEQFF. The DNA for the CDR3 is TGTGCCAGCTCATCGGGGACAGACGAGCAGTTCTTC.

This clonotype turned up a few times. V and J are TRBV6-1 and TRBJ2-7; 7 positions agree with TRBD2. The germline V gene encodes CDR1 MNHNS and CDR2 SASEGT. V lost 5 bases and J lost 1; bases outside the gene matches: 5. CDR3 length equals 14 residues. CDR3 region: CASSLQRGSYEQYF. DNA for the CDR3: TGTGCCAGCAGTCTCCAGCGGGGATCCTACGAGCAGTACTTC.

This clonotype appeared many times. V gene TRBV2 combines with J gene TRBJ1-6; a possible D gene is TRBD1 (6 bases). The V gene lost 3 bases and the J gene lost 9 bases, with 12 bases spanning the gap. The CDR3 extends over 14 amino acids. Germline V gene sequence: CDR1 SNHLY, CDR2 FYNNEI. This CDR3 reads CASSDGGLGSPLHF. The CDR3 DNA sequence: TGTGCCAGCAGTGACGGGGGGCTAGGTTCACCCCTCCACTTT. The full variable domain, with the rest looked up from reference TRBV2 and TRBJ1-6, is EPEVTQTPSHQVTQMGQEVILRCVPISNHLYFYWYRQILGQKVEFLVSFYNNEISEKSEIFDDQFSVERPDGSNFTLKIRSTKLEDSAMYFCASSDGGLGSPLHFGNGTRLTVT.

V usage is TRBV5-1 and J usage is TRBJ1-2, with 7 positions matching TRBD1. The CDR3 runs 14 residues. Germline values: CDR1 SGHRS, CDR2 YFSETQ. V trimming: 4 bases; J trimming: 5 bases; junction bases outside the gene matches: 8. Here the CDR3 reads CASSPTGEGYGYTF. CDR3 coding DNA: TGCGCCAGCAGCCCTACAGGGGAGGGGTATGGCTACACCTTC.

This clonotype was recorded many times. The V and J genes are TRBV28 and TRBJ2-5; either TRBD1 or TRBD2 may supply D (6 bases each). Germline values: CDR1 MDHEN, CDR2 SYDVKM. V lost 7 bases to trimming and J lost 5 bases, with 14 bases between them. The CDR3 length is 13 residues. This CDR3 is CASKDGGRETQYF. CDR3 DNA sequence: TGTGCCAGCAAAGATGGGGGGCGGGAGACCCAGTACTTC.

There are a few counts of this clonotype. The chain couples TRBV3-1 to TRBJ1-1; the D gene is possibly TRBD1 (6 bases). V was pared by 0 bases and J by 2 bases, with 16 bases between. From germline, CDR1 is LGHDT and CDR2 YNNKEL (reference sequence). The length of the CDR3 is 17 residues. In DNA form, the CDR3 reads TGTGCCAGCAGCCAAGAAAGGTGGAGGACAGCTAACACTGAAGCTTTCTTT. This encodes CASSQERWRTANTEAFF.

The chain employs TRBV15 and TRBJ2-2; weak D call: TRBD1 (6 bases). Trimming took off 5 bases at V and 7 bases at J, with 20 bases between the two ends. The CDR3 has 16 residues. The V gene's germline CDR1 is LNHNV and CDR2 YYDKDF (reference sequence). Here the CDR3 reads CATSSSSRQGYGELFF. CDR3 sequence (DNA): TGTGCCACCAGCTCAAGCTCCCGGCAGGGGTACGGGGAGCTGTTTTTT. The variable domain in full, completed from reference TRBV15 and TRBJ2-2, reads DAMVIQNPRYQVTQFGKPVTLSCSQTLNHNVMYWYQQKSSQAPKLLFHYYDKDFNNEADTPDNFQSRRPNTSFCFLDIRSPGLGDTAMYLCATSSSSRQGYGELFFGEGSRLTVL.

The V call is TRBV12-5, the J call TRBJ2-5; D might be TRBD1 (6 bases). The length of the CDR3 is 12 residues. CDR1 and CDR2 (germline): LGHNT, FRNRAP. V lost 5 bases and J lost 7, with 11 bases in between. CDR3 residues: CASGLQGRTQYF. Here the CDR3 DNA reads TGTGCTAGTGGTCTACAGGGTAGGACCCAGTACTTC.

Comment on this clonotype: This may be a read error, as it is one base from a much larger clone. This chain uses TRBV7-9 with TRBJ2-7; D possibly uses TRBD1 or TRBD2 (5 bases each). The CDR3 has 15 amino acids. The V end was cut by 6 bases, the J end by 4 bases, with 19 bases between. The germline gives CDR1 SEHNR, CDR2 FQNEAQ (reference sequence). Here the CDR3 DNA reads TGTGCCAGCAGTTACCGGGGCAGGGATATGTACGAGCAGTACTTC. Protein product: CASSYRGRDMYEQYF.

This clonotype was counted many times. This rearrangement joins TRBV12-3 or TRBV12-4 to TRBJ2-3, with TRBD2 matching over 10 bases. The CDR3 sequence is 16 residues long. The V and J ends lost 3 bases and 6 bases, in that order; junction bases with no gene match: 9. The DNA for the CDR3 is TGTGCCAGCAGTTTGTCCCTAGCGGGGGAATCGGATACGCAGTATTTT. Translation: CASSLSLAGESDTQYF.

This clonotype occurred many times. This chain uses TRBV7-6 with TRBJ2-2; D remains unclear. The germline V gene has CDR1 SGHVS and CDR2 FNYEAQ. The ends were cut back, 0 bases at V and 1 base at J, with 3 bases in the middle. The length of the CDR3 is 14 residues. CDR3 nucleotide sequence: TGTGCCAGCAGCTTAGCAGGGAACACCGGGGAGCTGTTTTTT. Amino acids: CASSLAGNTGELFF.

This chain links TRBV28 with TRBJ1-5; 9 bases match TRBD1. The V and J ends lost 7 bases and 0 bases, in that order; junction bases with no gene match: 16. Germline CDR1 and CDR2: MDHEN and SYDVKM. The CDR3 covers 19 residues. The CDR3 spells CASMGTDRGKLYSNQPQHF. Here the CDR3 DNA reads TGTGCCAGCATGGGGACTGACAGGGGGAAACTATATAGCAATCAGCCCCAGCATTTT.

This clonotype was seen at least ten times. This sequence joins TRBV20-1 and TRBJ1-5, with D tentatively TRBD1 (5 bases). Trimming left V 2 bases short and J 7 bases short, with 15 bases between. CDR1 is DFQATT and CDR2 is SNEGSKA in the germline V gene (reference sequence). The CDR3 is made up of 14 amino acids. This CDR3 reads CSARSGYGWQPQHF. The CDR3 nucleotides read TGCAGTGCTAGATCAGGGTACGGGTGGCAGCCCCAGCATTTT.

This clonotype was detected many times. This sequence joins TRBV20-1 and TRBJ2-1; D gene ambiguous. This CDR3 has 10 amino acids. The V gene's germline CDR1 is DFQATT and CDR2 SNEGSKA (reference sequence). V lost 5 bases to trimming and J lost 5 bases, with 4 bases between them. CDR3 nucleotide sequence: TGCAGTGCTGGGGACAATGAGCAGTTCTTC. This sequence encodes CSAGDNEQFF.

The V and J genes are TRBV3-1 and TRBJ2-7; 9 positions agree with TRBD1. The CDR3 consists of 15 residues. CDR1 and CDR2 from the germline V gene are LGHDT and YNNKEL (reference sequence). V shed 4 bases and J 4 bases; nucleotides not matched to a gene: 8. The CDR3 sequence is CASSPRGTGTYEQYF. The DNA for the CDR3 is TGTGCCAGCAGCCCGCGCGGGACAGGGACATACGAGCAGTACTTC.

This clonotype has a count of ten or more. V gene TRBV12-3 or TRBV12-4 combines with J gene TRBJ1-4, with D perhaps TRBD1 (5 bases). The CDR3 is 12 residues long. V was shortened by 7 bases and J by 8 bases, with 11 bases between the two germline ends. The chain's CDR3 is CASKDEGEKLFF. The CDR3 region has the DNA TGTGCCAGCAAAGACGAGGGGGAAAAACTGTTTTTT.

A few counts support this clonotype. The genes are TRBV18 and TRBJ2-5; D may be TRBD2 (6 bases). Germline CDR1 is KGHSH and CDR2 is LQKENI. The V end was cut by 4 bases, the J end by 5 bases, with 20 bases between. The CDR3 sequence is 16 residues long. The CDR3 DNA reads TGTGCCAGCTCACATCGCCGGGACTCCCTGGGGGAGACCCAGTACTTC. It translates to CASSHRRDSLGETQYF. The whole variable domain, filled in from reference TRBV18 and TRBJ2-5, reads NAGVMQNPRHLVRRRGQEARLRCSPMKGHSHVYWYRQLPEEGLKFMVYLQKENIIDESGMPKERFSAEFPKEGPSILRIQQVVRGDSAAYFCASSHRRDSLGETQYFGPGTRLLVL.

This clonotype has a handful of counts. The chain has TRBV6-1 and TRBJ1-5, with D maybe TRBD1 (6 bases). Trimming stripped 6 bases from V and 5 bases from J, with 11 bases between. Germline V lookup: CDR1 MNHNS, CDR2 SASEGT. The CDR3 runs 13 residues. CDR3 bases: TGTGCCAGCAGCCACAGGGTGGATCAGCCCCAGCATTTT. Its protein is CASSHRVDQPQHF.

The V gene is TRBV9, the J gene TRBJ1-1; D perhaps matches TRBD1 (5 bases). The CDR3 extends over 14 amino acids. V was trimmed by 4 bases and J by 5 bases, leaving 15 bases between them. The germline gives CDR1 SGDLS, CDR2 YYNGEE. CDR3 residues: CASSSSGTRTEAFF. The CDR3 DNA reads as TGTGCCAGCAGCTCCTCTGGGACGAGAACTGAAGCTTTCTTT.

This clonotype came up a few times. This chain links TRBV6-2 or TRBV6-3 with TRBJ2-3; D remains ambiguous. The CDR3 runs 12 residues. Germline V gives CDR1 MNHEY, CDR2 SVGEGT. V lost 2 bases, J lost 2 bases, and 2 bases lay in between. The CDR3 coding sequence is TGTGCCAGCAGTTACGTCACAGATACGCAGTATTTT. Translation: CASSYVTDTQYF.

J is TRBJ1-3 and V is TRBV10-3, with 8 positions matching TRBD1. After removal of 8 bases from V and 4 bases from J, the junction contained 10 bases not matched to a gene. The CDR3 runs 15 residues. CDR1 is ENHRY and CDR2 is SYGVKD in the germline V gene. DNA for the CDR3: TGTGCCATCTCCAGGGGGCGGCTCAAAGGAAACACCATATATTTT. Its translation is CAISRGRLKGNTIYF.

This clonotype was seen ten or more times. The chain combines TRBV7-9 with TRBJ2-3; no firm D call. The V gene's germline CDR1 is SEHNR and CDR2 FQNEAQ (reference sequence). V lost 11 bases, J lost 3 bases, and 15 bases lay in between. The CDR3 totals 13 residues. In nucleotides, the CDR3 is TGTGCCGCAAGTCCCCTATCGACAGATACGCAGTATTTT. Translating gives CAASPLSTDTQYF.

This clonotype was observed at least ten times. The CDR3 is CASSRGVDEQFF. In DNA form, the CDR3 reads TGTGCCAGCTCGCGGGGGGTAGATGAGCAGTTCTTC. The rearrangement uses TRBV18 and TRBJ2-1; 8 bases align to TRBD2. Germline CDR1 reads KGHSH; CDR2 reads LQKENI. This CDR3 comprises 12 residues. V shed 6 bases, J shed 8 bases, and the junction held 3 bases outside the gene matches.

This clonotype was seen repeatedly, ten times or more. The chain joins TRBV2 to TRBJ1-6; the match to TRBD1 covers 7 bases. V gave up 3 bases and J gave up 0 bases; unmatched junction bases: 8. The germline gives CDR1 SNHLY, CDR2 FYNNEI. This CDR3 spans 18 amino acids. This CDR3 reads CASSDRGPTSSYNSPLHF. The CDR3 DNA reads as TGTGCCAGCAGTGATAGGGGGCCTACTAGCTCCTATAATTCACCCCTCCACTTT. The whole variable domain, remainder taken from reference TRBV2 and TRBJ1-6, is EPEVTQTPSHQVTQMGQEVILRCVPISNHLYFYWYRQILGQKVEFLVSFYNNEISEKSEIFDDQFSVERPDGSNFTLKIRSTKLEDSAMYFCASSDRGPTSSYNSPLHFGNGTRLTVT.